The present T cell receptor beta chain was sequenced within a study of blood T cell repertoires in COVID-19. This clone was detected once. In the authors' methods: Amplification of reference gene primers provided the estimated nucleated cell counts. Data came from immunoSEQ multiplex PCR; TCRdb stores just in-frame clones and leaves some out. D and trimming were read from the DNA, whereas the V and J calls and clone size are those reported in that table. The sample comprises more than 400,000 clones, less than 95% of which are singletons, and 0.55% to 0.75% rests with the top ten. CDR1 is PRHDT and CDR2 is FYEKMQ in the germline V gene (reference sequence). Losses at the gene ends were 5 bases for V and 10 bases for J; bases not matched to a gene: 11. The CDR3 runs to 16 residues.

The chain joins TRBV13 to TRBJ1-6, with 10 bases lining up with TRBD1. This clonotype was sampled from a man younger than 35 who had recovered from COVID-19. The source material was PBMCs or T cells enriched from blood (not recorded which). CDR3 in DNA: TGTGCCAGCAGCCTCCGGGACAGGGGTACTCAATCACCCCTCCACTTT. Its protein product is CASSLRDRGTQSPLHF.